The sequence of this T cell receptor beta chain was determined in a study of T cell responses to AZD1222 COVID-19 vaccine. This table comes from immunoSEQ multiplex PCR, and its TCRdb copy is limited to in-frame clones, with some not included. The data hold 90,000 to 120,000 clones, with 70% to 90% observed a single time. This clone was counted a few times. Its specificity is unknown. Findings and caveats of the study: Seropositive at baseline were only six or seven AZD1222 recipients. Spike-specific TCRs gained breadth and depth after people received two AZD1222 doses. Vaccine-associated CD4 TCRs spanned spike, dominant at 160-218 and 743-854. Females outnumbered males among donors, who were mostly white British; clonal diversity was possibly underestimated.

The CDR3 runs 13 residues. Germline-derived CDR1 and CDR2 are SGHNT and YYREEE (reference sequence). The ends were cut back, 3 bases at V and 5 bases at J, with 11 bases in the middle. The sequences come from peripheral blood, collected 28 days after the second AZD1222 dose. This chain links TRBV5-4 with TRBJ1-1; no definite D call. The TCR sequence derives from an adult who received the AZD1222 COVID-19 vaccine. As DNA, the CDR3 is TGTGCCAGCAGCTACGATTCGGGAACTGAAGCTTTCTTT. Residues: CASSYDSGTEAFF.